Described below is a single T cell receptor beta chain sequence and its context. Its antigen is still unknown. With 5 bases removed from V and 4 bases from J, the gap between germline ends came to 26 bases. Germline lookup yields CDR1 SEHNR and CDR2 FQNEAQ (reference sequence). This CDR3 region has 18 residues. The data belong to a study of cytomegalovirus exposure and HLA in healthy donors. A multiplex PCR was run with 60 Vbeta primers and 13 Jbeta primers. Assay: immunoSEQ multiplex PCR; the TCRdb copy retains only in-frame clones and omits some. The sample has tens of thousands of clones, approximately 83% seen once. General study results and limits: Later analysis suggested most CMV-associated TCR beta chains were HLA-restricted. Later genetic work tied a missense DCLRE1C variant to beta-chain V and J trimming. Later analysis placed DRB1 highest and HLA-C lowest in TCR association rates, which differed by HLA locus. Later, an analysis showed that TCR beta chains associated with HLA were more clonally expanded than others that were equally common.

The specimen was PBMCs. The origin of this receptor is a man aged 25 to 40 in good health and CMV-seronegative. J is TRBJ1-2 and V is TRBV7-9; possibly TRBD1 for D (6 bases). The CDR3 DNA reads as TGTGCCAGCAGCCTTGACCCCGGCTTAACAGGGTTTTTCTATGGCTACACCTTC. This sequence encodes CASSLDPGLTGFFYGYTF.